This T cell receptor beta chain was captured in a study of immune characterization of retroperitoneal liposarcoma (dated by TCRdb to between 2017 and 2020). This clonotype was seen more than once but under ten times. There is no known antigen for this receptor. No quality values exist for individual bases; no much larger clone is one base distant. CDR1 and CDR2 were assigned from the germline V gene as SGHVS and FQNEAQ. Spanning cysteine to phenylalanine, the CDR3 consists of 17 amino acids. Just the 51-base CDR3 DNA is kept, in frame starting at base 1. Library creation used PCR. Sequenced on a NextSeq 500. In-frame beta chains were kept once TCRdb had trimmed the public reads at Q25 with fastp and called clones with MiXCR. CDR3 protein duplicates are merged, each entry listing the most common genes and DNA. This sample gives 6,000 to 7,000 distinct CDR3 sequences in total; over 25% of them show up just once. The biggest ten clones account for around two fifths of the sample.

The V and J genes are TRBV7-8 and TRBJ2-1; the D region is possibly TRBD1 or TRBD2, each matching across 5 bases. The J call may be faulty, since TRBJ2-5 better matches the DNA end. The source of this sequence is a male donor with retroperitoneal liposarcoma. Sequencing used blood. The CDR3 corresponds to CASSPTNTEEQGETQYF. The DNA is TGTGCCAGCAGCCCCACGAACACGGAGGAGCAGGGAGAGACCCAGTACTTC.